This entry lists 5 T cell receptor beta chains sequenced from one sample in a study of T-cell memory formation after mild COVID-19. TCRdb reprocessed the 5' RACE reads via MiXCR and lists one record per CDR3 protein. The data contain 250,000 to 350,000 distinct CDR3 sequences, just under 20% of them seen just once; the ten biggest clones take up under 25%. The sequenced material came from PBMCs or a T cell subset sorted from them (not recorded which). The source of these receptors is a man aged 18-30 years who had mild COVID-19 (a few samples of this study predate the infection). Cell type and time point are not known.

The chain recombines TRBV20-1 with TRBJ2-2, with 8 bases identical to TRBD2. Germline V gene lookup returns CDR1 DFQATT and CDR2 SNEGSKA (reference sequence). The CDR3 spans 17 residues. After removal of 5 bases from V and 9 bases from J, the junction contained 20 bases not matched to a gene. For the CDR3, the DNA is TGCAGTGCTGGGAAAGCCGGGACTAGAGAGGGTGTCAGGGAGCTGTTTTTT. It codes for CSAGKAGTREGVRELFF.

The V gene is TRBV7-2, the J gene TRBJ1-5; D unclear. CDR3 size: 15 residues. V lost 3 bases and J lost 4, with 13 bases in between. The V gene's germline CDR1 is SGHTA and CDR2 FQGNSA. For the CDR3, the DNA is TGTGCCAGCAGCTTCCAGGTGTCAGGAAATCAGCCCCAGCATTTT. As protein: CASSFQVSGNQPQHF. The whole variable domain, filled in from reference TRBV7-2 and TRBJ1-5, reads GAGVSQSPSNKVTEKGKDVELRCDPISGHTALYWYRQSLGQGLEFLIYFQGNSAPDKSGLPSDRFSAERTGGSVSTLTIQRTQQEDSAVYLCASSFQVSGNQPQHFGDGTRLSIL.

The rearrangement links TRBV7-2 to TRBJ1-3; D not certain. Trimming removed 5 bases at V and 0 bases at J, with 17 bases between. Germline CDR1 SGHTA, CDR2 FQGNSA. CDR3 length equals 17 residues. CDR3 bases: TGTGCCAGCAGCGTAGACGGAGGATATTCCTCTGGAAACACCATATATTTT. This encodes CASSVDGGYSSGNTIYF.

The J gene is TRBJ2-3, the V gene TRBV20-1; 8 nucleotides agree with TRBD1. The germline V gene has CDR1 DFQATT and CDR2 SNEGSKA (reference sequence). V was pared by 5 bases and J by 1 base, with 8 bases of the junction left unmatched. This CDR3 spans 15 amino acids. The CDR3: CSAPKTGVGTDTQYF. DNA of the CDR3: TGCAGTGCTCCTAAGACAGGGGTCGGCACAGATACGCAGTATTTT.

This clonotype was counted at least ten times. The chain joins TRBV3-1 to TRBJ1-2, with a weak D call TRBD1 (5 bases). Per germline, CDR1 LGHDT and CDR2 YNNKEL (reference sequence). Trimming removed 4 bases from V and 2 bases from J, with 8 bases in between. The CDR3 is made up of 13 amino acids. The CDR3 protein is CASSPDKNYGYTF. The CDR3 DNA sequence: TGTGCCAGCAGCCCGGACAAGAACTATGGCTACACCTTC.